The text below deals with one TCR beta chain. The antigen remains undetermined. TCRdb's copy holds only in-frame clones and misses some; the assay was immunoSEQ multiplex PCR. The repertoire consists of 1,300 to 1,500 clones, with roughly 20% occurring once and the leading ten covering just under 20%. This specimen comes from a study of T cells in localized non-small cell lung cancer. Points from the study as a whole: Uninvolved adjacent lung had the highest recorded T cell clonality, with tumor below it.

This clonotype originated in a female donor over 55 with stage II squamous cell lung carcinoma. Specimen: normal lung tissue next to the tumor, collected before any cancer treatment.

CDR3 amino acids: CATSRDPGGNTIYF. In DNA form, the CDR3 reads TGTGCCACCAGCAGAGACCCAGGAGGAAACACCATATATTTT. The chain employs TRBV15 and TRBJ1-3; no firm D call. In germline, CDR1 is LNHNV, CDR2 YYDKDF (reference sequence). This CDR3 is 14 amino acids long. Trimming stripped 0 bases from V and 4 bases from J, with 7 bases between.